This TCR beta chain was documented in a study of PD-1 blockade in classical Hodgkin lymphoma. Worth noting for this clone: The antigen is unknown.

This CDR3 contains 16 residues. The ends lost 1 base at V and 0 bases at J; junction bases unmatched: 6. CDR1 and CDR2 (germline): MDHEN, SYDVKM. Time point defined: cycle 4 day 1 (C4D1), after six to seven weeks of nivolumab. Every patient relapsed after autologous stem cell transplantation, and brentuximab vedotin exposure varied. Here immunoSEQ multiplex PCR was the method, and the copy in TCRdb shows in-frame clones only, minus some. The sample lists 75,000 to 95,000 clones; around 80% were seen once. General study findings and limits: It was among complete responders that baseline diversity resembled that of newly diagnosed patients. A reduction in baseline TCR diversity was reportedly seen in newly diagnosed patients relative to healthy donors.

V usage is TRBV28 and J usage is TRBJ2-7, with 7 bases matching TRBD1. This material consisted of peripheral blood mononuclear cells (PBMCs), taken before the fourth cycle of nivolumab. This receptor was taken from a human donor with classical Hodgkin lymphoma. For the CDR3, the DNA is TGTGCCAGCAGTTTATTTCGACAGGGCGGCTCCTACGAGCAGTACTTC. As protein: CASSLFRQGGSYEQYF. Supplemented by reference TRBV28 and TRBJ2-7, the full variable domain reads DVKVTQSSRYLVKRTGEKVFLECVQDMDHENMFWYRQDPGLGLRLIYFSYDVKMKEKGDIPEGYSVSREKKERFSLILESASTNQTSMYLCASSLFRQGGSYEQYFGPGTRLTVT.